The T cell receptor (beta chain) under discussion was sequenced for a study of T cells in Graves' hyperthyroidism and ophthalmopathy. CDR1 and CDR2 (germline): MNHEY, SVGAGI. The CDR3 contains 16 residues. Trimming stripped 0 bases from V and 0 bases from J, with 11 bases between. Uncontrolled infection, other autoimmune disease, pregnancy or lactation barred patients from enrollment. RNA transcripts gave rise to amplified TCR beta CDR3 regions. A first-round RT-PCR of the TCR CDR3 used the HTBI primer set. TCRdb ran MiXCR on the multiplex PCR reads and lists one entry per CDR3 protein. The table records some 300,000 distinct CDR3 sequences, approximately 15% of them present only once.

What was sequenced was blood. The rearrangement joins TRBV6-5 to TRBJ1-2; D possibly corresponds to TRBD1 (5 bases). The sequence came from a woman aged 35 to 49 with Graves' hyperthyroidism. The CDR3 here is CASSYSIDRANYGYTF. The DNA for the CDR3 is TGTGCCAGCAGTTACTCCATAGACAGAGCTAACTATGGCTACACCTTC.